The 29 T cell receptor beta chains listed next were all sequenced from one sample in a study of blood T cell repertoires in COVID-19. TCRdb's copy holds only in-frame clones and misses some; the assay was immunoSEQ multiplex PCR. The table includes approximately 100,000 clones, about 85% detected once. Source material: peripheral blood. The receptors originated from a human donor in a cohort sampled during active COVID-19.

This clone was detected once. The genes are TRBV6-5 and TRBJ2-3; the D gene is possibly TRBD2 (5 bases). This CDR3 is built from 13 residues. Looked up from germline, CDR1 is MNHEY and CDR2 is SVGAGI. Trimming stripped 8 bases from V and 0 bases from J, with 9 bases between. This CDR3 reads CASEGPSTDTQYF. The CDR3 DNA reads as TGTGCCAGCGAGGGCCCTAGCACAGATACGCAGTATTTT.

The chain has TRBV3-1 (or the pseudogene TRBV3-2) and TRBJ1-1, with D possibly matching TRBD1 (6 bases). CDR3 length: 16 amino acids. The germline gives CDR1 LGHDT, CDR2 YNNKEL (reference sequence). V shed 1 base and J shed 3 bases, with 15 bases lying between them. Here the CDR3 reads CASSQGWGREDTEAFF. In DNA, the CDR3 is TGTGCCAGCAGCCAAGGATGGGGGCGCGAGGACACTGAAGCTTTCTTT.

CDR3 DNA: TGTGCCAGCAGCGTAGGACAGGGGGCCGCCTACGAGCAGTACTTC. Encoded protein: CASSVGQGAAYEQYF. This sequence joins TRBV9 and TRBJ2-7; 10 positions agree with TRBD1. From germline, CDR1 is SGDLS and CDR2 YYNGEE. The CDR3 is 15 amino acids. V shed 0 bases, J shed 2 bases, and the junction held 2 bases outside the gene matches. Looking up the rest from reference TRBV9 and TRBJ2-7 gives the full variable domain: DSGVTQTPKHLITATGQRVTLRCSPRSGDLSVYWYQQSLDQGLQFLIQYYNGEERAKGNILERFSAQQFPDLHSELNLSSLELGDSALYFCASSVGQGAAYEQYFGPGTRLTVT.

The V and J genes are TRBV19 and TRBJ2-5; TRBD1 matches 11 bases. The CDR3 is 14 residues long. The germline V gene has CDR1 LNHDA and CDR2 SQIVND (reference sequence). J was trimmed by 5 bases and V by 3 bases; bases with no gene match: 2. The chain's CDR3 is CASSIRDRGETQYF. CDR3 DNA sequence: TGTGCCAGTAGTATCCGGGACAGGGGGGAGACCCAGTACTTC.

The chain combines TRBV19 with TRBJ2-1, with 12 bases lining up with TRBD2. Germline V gene lookup returns CDR1 LNHDA and CDR2 SQIVND (reference sequence). J lost 3 bases, V lost 4 bases, and 7 bases had no gene match. The CDR3 consists of 17 residues. The CDR3 reads CASSKTLAGGIYNEQFF. The DNA of the CDR3 is TGTGCCAGTAGTAAGACGCTAGCGGGGGGGATCTACAATGAGCAGTTCTTC.

V gene TRBV24-1 combines with J gene TRBJ2-1; maybe TRBD2 (5 bases). Germline V gene sequence: CDR1 KGHDR, CDR2 SFDVKD. There are 15 residues in the CDR3. V was cut by 3 bases and J by 8 bases, with 16 bases left in between. CDR3 amino acids: CATSDPKRARDEQFF. DNA for the CDR3: TGTGCCACCAGTGATCCTAAGAGGGCTAGGGATGAGCAGTTCTTC.

The genes are TRBV7-2 and TRBJ1-2, with 7 bases lining up with TRBD1. The CDR3 has 13 amino acids. The ends lost 3 bases at V and 7 bases at J; junction bases unmatched: 5. The V gene's germline CDR1 is SGHTA and CDR2 FQGNSA. The CDR3 bases are TGTGCCAGCAGCTTCGACAGGGCGGGTGGCTACACCTTC. It yields the protein CASSFDRAGGYTF.

The V gene is TRBV7-6, the J gene TRBJ1-4; maybe TRBD1 (6 bases). The CDR3 extends over 14 amino acids. Germline V CDR1 and CDR2: SGHVS, FNYEAQ. V lost 3 bases and J lost 8, with 13 bases in between. CDR3 in DNA: TGTGCCAGCAGCTTGGGGGAGGGGGAAGAAAAACTGTTTTTT. Amino acids: CASSLGEGEEKLFF.

The V gene is TRBV19, the J gene TRBJ2-3; 8 nucleotides agree with TRBD1. Per the germline V gene, CDR1 is LNHDA and CDR2 is SQIVND (reference sequence). The length of the CDR3 is 13 residues. Trimming removed 10 bases from V and 2 bases from J; junction bases left unmatched: 5. CDR3 sequence reads: CAIWDRYTDTQYF. The CDR3, as DNA: TGTGCCATATGGGACAGGTACACAGATACGCAGTATTTT.

The rearrangement links TRBV4-2 to TRBJ2-3, with TRBD1 matching 7 bases. This CDR3 has 19 residues. Germline CDR1 is LGHNA and CDR2 is YNFKEQ. V shed 0 bases and J 3 bases; nucleotides not matched to a gene: 15. CDR3 bases: TGTGCCAGCAGCCAAGACGTCCAGGGACAGCCATTTGGAACAGATACGCAGTATTTT. It codes for CASSQDVQGQPFGTDTQYF.

In its sample, this clone was seen a few times. The chain recombines TRBV11-3 with TRBJ2-7, with 8 nucleotides matching TRBD1. Germline V gives CDR1 SGHNT, CDR2 YENEEA. The CDR3 has 20 amino acids. Trimming removed 0 bases from V and 3 bases from J; junction bases left unmatched: 19. The CDR3 coding sequence is TGTGCCAGCAGCTTAGACACCCGGGACAGGACGTTATCTGGCATCTACGAGCAGTACTTC. Amino acid sequence: CASSLDTRDRTLSGIYEQYF.

This clone was seen just once. V usage is TRBV20-1 and J usage is TRBJ2-1, with 11 bases aligning to TRBD2. V shed 3 bases and J 6 bases; nucleotides not matched to a gene: 7. In germline, CDR1 is DFQATT, CDR2 SNEGSKA (reference sequence). The CDR3 runs 15 residues. The CDR3 DNA is TGCAGTGCTAGTCCGACTAGCGGGGCCTTCAATGAGCAGTTCTTC. Amino acids: CSASPTSGAFNEQFF.

Details on this clone: Other nucleotide sequences from this sample produce the same CDR3. V is TRBV20-1 and J is TRBJ2-1, with D perhaps TRBD1 (6 bases). V lost 5 bases to trimming and J lost 7 bases, with 9 bases between them. This CDR3 is 11 amino acids long. The V gene's germline CDR1 is DFQATT and CDR2 SNEGSKA (reference sequence). The CDR3: CSALQGNEQFF. The CDR3 DNA is TGCAGTGCTCTGCAGGGGAATGAGCAGTTCTTC.

This rearrangement joins TRBV5-1 to TRBJ2-2; 8 bases are a match to TRBD1. The J segment lost 4 bases and the V segment lost 6 bases, leaving 8 bases of the junction unmatched. There are 15 residues in the CDR3. Germline CDR1 SGHRS, CDR2 YFSETQ. CDR3: CASTPQGASTGELFF. CDR3 bases: TGCGCCAGCACTCCTCAGGGGGCGTCCACCGGGGAGCTGTTTTTT.

This sequence joins TRBV7-3 and TRBJ2-2; 10 nucleotides line up with TRBD1. The CDR3 sequence is 16 residues long. V was clipped by 5 bases and J by 6 bases; unmatched bases: 9. The germline V gene encodes CDR1 SGHTA and CDR2 FQGTGA. The CDR3 nucleotides are TGTGCCAGCAGCACACGACAGGGGGCCCTGGCCGGGGAGCTGTTTTTT. This encodes CASSTRQGALAGELFF.

This clone was picked up a small number of times. The chain couples TRBV4-1 to TRBJ2-5, with 7 bases lining up with TRBD1. Germline V gene data show CDR1 as MGHRA and CDR2 as YSYEKL. Trimming at V came to 5 bases and at J to 1 base, leaving 4 bases not matched to a gene. This CDR3 region has 14 residues. This chain's CDR3 is CASSVRQGQETQYF. The DNA for the CDR3 is TGCGCCAGCAGCGTCCGACAGGGCCAAGAGACCCAGTACTTC.

This clone was seen a few times. In DNA form, the CDR3 reads TGTGCCAGTAGTATGTGGGCAGGGGCTGGCTACACCTTC. Protein sequence: CASSMWAGAGYTF. The gene calls are TRBV19 and TRBJ1-2; a possible D gene is TRBD1 (6 bases). V was cut by 3 bases and J by 7 bases, with 12 bases left in between. This CDR3 is built from 13 residues. CDR1 and CDR2 (germline): LNHDA, SQIVND (reference sequence).

This chain uses TRBV18 with TRBJ2-3; D not resolved. V shed 3 bases and J shed 2 bases, with 3 bases lying between them. The CDR3 covers 12 residues. CDR1 KGHSH and CDR2 LQKENI come from the germline V gene. DNA for the CDR3: TGTGCCAGCTCACCGGCCACAGATACGCAGTATTTT. It translates to CASSPATDTQYF.

On this clone itself: In the same sample, other DNA sequences code for this CDR3. The V call is TRBV7-3, the J call TRBJ2-2; TRBD1 is a possible D gene (7 bases). This CDR3 comprises 14 residues. Looked up from germline, CDR1 is SGHTA and CDR2 is FQGTGA. V shed 4 bases and J shed 4 bases, with 10 bases lying between them. The CDR3 coding sequence is TGTGCCAGCAGCTCAGGGGGAGGCACCGGGGAGCTGTTTTTT. This codes for CASSSGGGTGELFF.

The chain joins TRBV3-1 (or the pseudogene TRBV3-2) to TRBJ2-2, with D possibly matching TRBD1 (6 bases). This CDR3 has 17 amino acids. Per the germline V gene, CDR1 is LGHDT and CDR2 is YNNKEL (reference sequence). V lost 0 bases to trimming and J lost 7 bases, with 18 bases between them. CDR3 nucleotides: TGTGCCAGCAGCCAAGATAAGTGGGTGGGGACAATCGGGGAGCTGTTTTTT. Its translation: CASSQDKWVGTIGELFF.

This sequence joins TRBV3-1 (or the pseudogene TRBV3-2) and TRBJ2-7, with D maybe TRBD2 (6 bases). With 1 base removed from V and 3 bases from J, the gap between germline ends came to 16 bases. The CDR3 contains 16 residues. CDR1 and CDR2 (germline): LGHDT, YNNKEL (reference sequence). CDR3 in DNA: TGTGCCAGCAGCCAAGGAATGGCCGGGAGTCGCTACGAGCAGTACTTC. This gives the protein CASSQGMAGSRYEQYF.

CDR3 DNA: TGTGCCAGCAGACCCGGGGACAGTTACAATGAGCAGTTCTTC. Its protein is CASRPGDSYNEQFF. V usage is TRBV7-3 and J usage is TRBJ2-1, with 7 bases fitting TRBD1. The CDR3 extends over 14 amino acids. J lost 4 bases, V lost 6 bases, and 6 bases had no gene match. Germline V gene data show CDR1 as SGHTA and CDR2 as FQGTGA.

The rearrangement joins TRBV18 to TRBJ2-1, with 8 nucleotides matching TRBD2. The CDR3 covers 15 residues. Trimming took 3 bases from V and 7 from J; bases not matched to a gene: 8. CDR1 and CDR2 (germline): KGHSH, LQKENI. CDR3: CASSPASGSRNEQFF. The CDR3 nucleotides read TGTGCCAGCTCACCCGCAAGCGGGAGTCGGAATGAGCAGTTCTTC.

This rearrangement joins TRBV19 to TRBJ2-7, with D possibly matching TRBD2 (5 bases). The ends were cut back, 7 bases at V and 6 bases at J, with 13 bases in the middle. The CDR3 totals 12 residues. The germline gives CDR1 LNHDA, CDR2 SQIVND (reference sequence). The CDR3 loop reads CASKDQSGEQYF. The CDR3 coding sequence is TGTGCCAGTAAGGACCAAAGCGGCGAGCAGTACTTC.

The rearrangement uses TRBV6-5 and TRBJ2-2, with D perhaps matching TRBD1 (5 bases). Trimming took off 2 bases at V and 2 bases at J, with 9 bases between the two ends. The CDR3 consists of 15 residues. The germline V gene has CDR1 MNHEY and CDR2 SVGAGI. In nucleotides, the CDR3 is TGTGCCAGCAGTTACGGGGCGGACAACACCGGGGAGCTGTTTTTT. Its protein product is CASSYGADNTGELFF.

The chain joins TRBV12-3 or TRBV12-4 to TRBJ1-2, with unresolved D. V gave up 4 bases and J gave up 2 bases, with 8 bases separating them. The CDR3 sequence is 13 residues long. CDR3 sequence reads: CASSYDGNYGYTF. The CDR3 DNA reads TGTGCCAGCAGTTATGACGGGAACTATGGCTACACCTTC.

V usage is TRBV9 and J usage is TRBJ2-7, with 9 bases aligning to TRBD1. CDR3 length equals 15 residues. The junction had 4 bases not matched to a gene; V was cut back by 3 bases and J by 0 bases. The germline gives CDR1 SGDLS, CDR2 YYNGEE. The CDR3 nucleotides read TGTGCCAGCAGCGAAACAGGGGGCAGCTCCTACGAGCAGTACTTC. This codes for CASSETGGSSYEQYF.

The chain combines TRBV7-2 with TRBJ1-2, with 12 nucleotides matching TRBD1. Germline V gene lookup returns CDR1 SGHTA and CDR2 FQGNSA. With 6 bases clipped from V and 7 bases from J, the junction kept 6 bases outside the gene matches. The CDR3 is 14 residues long. The CDR3 region is CASRGQGAGGGYTF. CDR3 DNA sequence: TGTGCCAGCAGGGGACAGGGGGCAGGAGGTGGCTACACCTTC.

The chain couples TRBV3-1 (or the pseudogene TRBV3-2) to TRBJ1-4; 7 positions agree with TRBD1. Germline trimming cut 4 bases from V and 3 bases from J; bases unmatched to any gene: 5. The CDR3 has 15 residues. Germline V gene lookup returns CDR1 LGHDT and CDR2 YNNKEL (reference sequence). CDR3 loop: CASSRSGGPNEKLFF. The CDR3 bases are TGTGCCAGCAGCCGGTCAGGGGGTCCTAATGAAAAACTGTTTTTT.